The sequence of this T cell receptor beta chain was determined in a study of T cells in Graves' hyperthyroidism and ophthalmopathy. Lactation, pregnancy, other autoimmune disease or uncontrolled infection led to exclusion of patients. Diagnostic decisions used clinical symptoms, serum thyroxine and TRAb, thyroid ultrasound and orbital computed tomography. In germline, CDR1 is DFQATT, CDR2 SNEGSKA (reference sequence). V lost 6 bases and J lost 9; bases outside the gene matches: 14. The CDR3 has 14 amino acids. There were TCR beta CDR3 regions amplified from RNA transcripts. The HTBI primer set served for first-round RT-PCR of the TCR CDR3. TCRdb passed the multiplex PCR reads through MiXCR, listing each CDR3 protein once. The table records a few hundred thousand distinct CDR3 sequences, 12% to 15% of them present only once.

The J gene is TRBJ2-1, the V gene TRBV20-1, with 7 bases lining up with TRBD1. Material: blood. The clonotype comes from a woman between 40 and 55 years old with Graves' ophthalmopathy. The CDR3 reads CSAHTGAIYSEQFF. The CDR3, as DNA: TGCAGTGCCCACACAGGGGCTATCTATAGTGAGCAGTTCTTC.